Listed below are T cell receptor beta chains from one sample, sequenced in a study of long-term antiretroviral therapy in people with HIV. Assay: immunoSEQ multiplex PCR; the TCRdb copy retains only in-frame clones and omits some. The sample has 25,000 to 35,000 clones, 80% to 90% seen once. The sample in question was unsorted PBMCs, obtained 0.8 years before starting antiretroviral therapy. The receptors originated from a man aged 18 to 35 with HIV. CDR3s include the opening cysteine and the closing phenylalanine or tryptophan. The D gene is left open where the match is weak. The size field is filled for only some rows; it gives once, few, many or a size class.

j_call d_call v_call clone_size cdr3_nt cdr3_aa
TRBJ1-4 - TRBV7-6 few TGTGCCAGCAGCTTATCGGGCAACCCCGCAACTAATGAAAAACTGTTTTTT CASSLSGNPATNEKLFF
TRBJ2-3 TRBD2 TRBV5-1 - TGCGCCAGCAGCCCGGTGACTAGCGGGGGCACAGATACGCAGTATTTT CASSPVTSGGTDTQYF
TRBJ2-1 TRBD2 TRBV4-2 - TGTGCCAGCAGCCAAGGGTTTGAGACTAGCGGGAGCGTGGATGAGCAGTTCTTC CASSQGFETSGSVDEQFF
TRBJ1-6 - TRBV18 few TGTGCCAGCTCCCCAGCGGCGGGGGACTATAATTCACCCCTCCACTTT CASSPAAGDYNSPLHF
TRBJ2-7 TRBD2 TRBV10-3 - TGTGCCAGCGGCCCGGGGGGGCCAAGATACGAGCAGTACTTC CASGPGGPRYEQYF
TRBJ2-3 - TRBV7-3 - TGTGCCAGCAGCCGAGTGGGGGGGCCCACAGATACGCAGTATTTT CASSRVGGPTDTQYF
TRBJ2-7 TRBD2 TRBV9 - TGTGCCAGCAGCCCGGGCGCGAATCGGGGGGTTTACGAGCAGTACTTC CASSPGANRGVYEQYF
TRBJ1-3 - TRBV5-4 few TGTGCCAGCAGTCAGGACAGCCTAAACACCATATATTTT CASSQDSLNTIYF
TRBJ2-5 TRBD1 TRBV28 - TGTGCCAGCAGCCGACAGGGGGCAGAGACCCAGTACTTC CASSRQGAETQYF
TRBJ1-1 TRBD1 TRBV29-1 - TGCAGCGCCAGACAGGGAAGGACTGAAGCTTTCTTT CSARQGRTEAFF
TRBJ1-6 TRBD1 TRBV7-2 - TGTGCCAGCAGCTTATCGGGACAGACAAATTCACCCCTCCACTTT CASSLSGQTNSPLHF
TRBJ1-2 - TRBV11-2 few TGTGCCAGCAGCCCGGGACAAAACTATGGCTACACCTTC CASSPGQNYGYTF
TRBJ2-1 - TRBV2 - TGTGCCAGCAGGGCCGAATACAATGAGCAGTTCTTC CASRAEYNEQFF
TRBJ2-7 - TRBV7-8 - TGTGCCAGCAGCTTAGTCGGCATCTCCTACGAGCAGTACTTC CASSLVGISYEQYF
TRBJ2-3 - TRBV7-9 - TGTGCCAGCAGCTCCGACGCGGGACAGAATACGCAGTATTTT CASSSDAGQNTQYF
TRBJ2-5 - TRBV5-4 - TGTGCCAGCAGCTGGGAAAGGGAGACCCAGTACTTC CASSWERETQYF
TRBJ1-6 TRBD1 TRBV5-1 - TGCGCCAGCAGCCCTGACAGGGTTTCACCCCTCCACTTT CASSPDRVSPLHF
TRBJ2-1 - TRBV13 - TGTGCCAGCAGCTGGCCTCCAGAAGAAGAGCAGTTCTTC CASSWPPEEEQFF